The 9 T cell receptor beta chains below all came from one sample that was sequenced in a study of Graves' ophthalmopathy and Graves' hyperthyroidism. Beta-chain TCR CDR3 regions were amplified from RNA transcripts. Following a first-round RT-PCR that used HTBI primers, a second-round multiplex PCR was carried out. TCRdb analysed the multiplex PCR reads with MiXCR anew, one entry per CDR3 protein. The repertoire has about 740,000 distinct CDR3 sequences, 35% to 50% of them found once; the top ten carry 44%. Specimen: peripheral blood. All receptors come from an adult man with Graves' ophthalmopathy.

This clonotype was detected only a few times. The chain combines TRBV6-4 with TRBJ1-1; weak D call: TRBD1 (5 bases). V lost 5 bases and J lost 4, with 14 bases in between. Germline V gene sequence: CDR1 MRHNA, CDR2 SNTAGT. The CDR3 has 14 amino acids. The CDR3 spells CASSYPQGGTEAFF. The DNA of the CDR3 is TGTGCCAGCAGTTACCCCCAGGGAGGCACTGAAGCTTTCTTT.

In its sample, this clonotype was seen once. Since a much larger clone is just one base distant, this may be a read error. The chain is built from TRBV2 and TRBJ1-2; 7 positions agree with TRBD1. This CDR3 contains 15 residues. Germline V CDR1 and CDR2: SNHLY, FYNNEI. CDR3 sequence (DNA): TGTGCCAGCAGTGAGCGGACAGGAGCACACTATGGCCACACCTTC. Protein: CASSERTGAHYGHTF.

The V call is TRBV7-9, the J call TRBJ1-2, with a tentative D call TRBD1 (5 bases). The CDR3 length is 12 residues. The V gene's germline CDR1 is SEHNR and CDR2 FQNEAQ (reference sequence). Trimming shortened V by 5 bases and J by 8 bases, and 12 bases separated the two germline ends. The CDR3 is CASSPQRGGYTF. The DNA for the CDR3 is TGTGCCAGCAGCCCCCAAAGGGGCGGCTACACCTTC.

This clonotype was picked up a small number of times. J is TRBJ2-5 and V is TRBV20-1; D unresolved. The germline CDR1 and CDR2 sequences are DFQATT and SNEGSKA (reference sequence). There are 16 residues in the CDR3. Trimming took off 0 bases at V and 5 bases at J, with 19 bases between the two ends. CDR3 sequence reads: CSARDSLSTAWETQYF. The DNA for the CDR3 is TGCAGTGCTAGAGATAGCCTTAGTACAGCTTGGGAGACCCAGTACTTC.

In the case of this clonotype: This could be a read error, since a much larger clone is one nucleotide away. V gene TRBV19 combines with J gene TRBJ1-4, with D perhaps matching TRBD1 (5 bases). The V end lost 2 bases, the J end lost 7 bases, and 14 bases lay between the germline ends. Germline V gene data show CDR1 as LNHDA and CDR2 as SQIVND (reference sequence). The length of the CDR3 is 15 residues. The CDR3 nucleotides read TGTGCCAGTAGTATAAATCCACAGGAGCGTGAAAAACTGTTTTTT. Translating it yields CASSINPQEREKLFF.

This sequence joins TRBV7-9 and TRBJ2-5, with 9 positions matching TRBD1. Germline V gene lookup returns CDR1 SEHNR and CDR2 FQNEAQ (reference sequence). The junction had 7 bases not matched to a gene; V was cut back by 3 bases and J by 5 bases. The CDR3 length is 15 residues. CDR3 sequence (DNA): TGTGCCAGCAGCTTCGGAACAGGGGGCTATGAGACCCAGTACTTC. Protein: CASSFGTGGYETQYF. The variable domain in full, completed from reference TRBV7-9 and TRBJ2-5, reads DTGVSQNPRHKITKRGQNVTFRCDPISEHNRLYWYRQTLGQGPEFLTYFQNEAQLEKSRLLSDRFSAERPKGSFSTLEIQRTEQGDSAMYLCASSFGTGGYETQYFGPGTRLLVL.

This clonotype has ten or more counts. The chain carries TRBV10-2 and TRBJ1-2, with unresolved D. The CDR3 runs 12 residues. Germline CDR1 and CDR2: WSHSY and SAAADI. Trimming removed 4 bases at V and 8 bases at J, with 11 bases between. This CDR3 reads CASSAFSAGYTF. The CDR3 nucleotides read TGCGCCAGCAGTGCATTCTCAGCAGGCTACACCTTC.

This chain links TRBV6-6 with TRBJ2-2; TRBD2 is a possible D gene (7 bases). This CDR3 is built from 13 residues. CDR1 and CDR2 (germline): MNHNY, SVGAGI (reference sequence). Trimming took 10 bases from V and 3 from J, leaving 12 bases between them. The CDR3 coding sequence is TGTGCCACCACAGGGAGGGACACCGGGGAGCTGTTTTTT. The encoded protein is CATTGRDTGELFF.

V usage is TRBV9 and J usage is TRBJ2-2, with D perhaps TRBD1 (5 bases). Germline CDR1 and CDR2: SGDLS and YYNGEE. Between the trimmed V and J ends, which lost 6 bases and 0 bases, there was a span of 18 bases. This CDR3 has 17 residues. In DNA, the CDR3 is TGTGCCAGCACCCCACGCCAGACAGTTACGAACACCGGGGAGCTGTTTTTT. This gives the protein CASTPRQTVTNTGELFF.